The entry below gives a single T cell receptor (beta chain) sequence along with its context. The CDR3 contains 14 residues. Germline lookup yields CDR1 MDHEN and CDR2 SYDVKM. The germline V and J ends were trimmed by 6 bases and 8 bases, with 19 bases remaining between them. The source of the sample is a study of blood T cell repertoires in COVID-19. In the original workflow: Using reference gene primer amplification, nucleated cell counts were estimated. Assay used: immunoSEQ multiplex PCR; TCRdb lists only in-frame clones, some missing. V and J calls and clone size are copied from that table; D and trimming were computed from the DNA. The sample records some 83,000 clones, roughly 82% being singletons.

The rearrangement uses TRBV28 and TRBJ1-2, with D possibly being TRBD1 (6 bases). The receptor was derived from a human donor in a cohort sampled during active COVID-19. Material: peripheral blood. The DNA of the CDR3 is TGTGCCAGCAGCGATTCGGGGGGGGCGGAAGGCTACACCTTC. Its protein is CASSDSGGAEGYTF.